Following are 8 T cell receptor beta chains from one sample sequenced in a study of cytomegalovirus exposure and HLA in healthy donors. Both 60 Vbeta primers and 13 Jbeta primers went into the PCR. Libraries were prepared by immunoSEQ multiplex PCR; TCRdb keeps only in-frame clonotypes and omits some of them. In the table there are 73,000 or so clones, around 70% of which are singletons. Sequenced sample: PBMCs. These receptors came from a middle-aged woman in good health and CMV-seropositive.

This clone was counted only a few times. The J gene is TRBJ1-1, the V gene TRBV6-6, with D unclear. The ends were cut back, 6 bases at V and 4 bases at J, with 18 bases in the middle. The CDR3 length is 15 residues. CDR1 MNHNY and CDR2 SVGAGI come from the germline V gene (reference sequence). The CDR3 DNA sequence: TGTGCCAGCAGCTTATCGTATGAGGGTAGCACTGAAGCTTTCTTT. As protein: CASSLSYEGSTEAFF.

V and J are TRBV19 and TRBJ2-6; TRBD1 matches 11 bases. The CDR3 length is 18 residues. Trimming took 5 bases from V and 4 from J; bases not matched to a gene: 10. Germline lookup yields CDR1 LNHDA and CDR2 SQIVND (reference sequence). CDR3 in amino acids: CASSSIGQGATGANVLTF. The CDR3 coding sequence is TGTGCCAGTAGTTCAATCGGACAGGGGGCGACCGGGGCCAACGTCCTGACTTTC.

The chain carries TRBV27 and TRBJ1-5; no definite D call. Germline V lookup: CDR1 MNHEY, CDR2 SMNVEV (reference sequence). Trimming left V 6 bases short and J 0 bases short, with 12 bases between. This CDR3 spans 15 amino acids. The CDR3 here is CASRGGGYSNQPQHF. In nucleotides, the CDR3 is TGTGCCAGCAGGGGAGGCGGGTATAGCAATCAGCCCCAGCATTTT.

This clone was counted once. V usage is TRBV11-2 and J usage is TRBJ1-2; D unresolved. The CDR3 is 11 amino acids. The germline V gene has CDR1 SGHAT and CDR2 FQNNGV. V was cut by 3 bases and J by 7 bases, with 6 bases left in between. The CDR3 protein is CASSFAVGYTF. The CDR3 nucleotides are TGTGCCAGCAGCTTTGCGGTTGGCTACACCTTC. The variable domain in full, completed from reference TRBV11-2 and TRBJ1-2, reads EAGVAQSPRYKIIEKRQSVAFWCNPISGHATLYWYQQILGQGPKLLIQFQNNGVVDDSQLPKDRFSAERLKGVDSTLKIQPAKLEDSAVYLCASSFAVGYTFGSGTRLTVV.

The V gene is TRBV10-1, the J gene TRBJ2-2, with D perhaps TRBD1 (5 bases). The V and J ends lost 5 bases and 6 bases respectively, with 22 bases between them. Germline loops: CDR1 WNHNN, CDR2 SYGVQD (reference sequence). The CDR3 loop spans 17 amino acids. The CDR3 loop is CASSLYAEQGVSGELFF. Here the CDR3 DNA reads TGCGCCAGCAGTCTCTACGCGGAGCAGGGCGTGTCCGGGGAGCTGTTTTTT.

This clone was counted a few times. The rearrangement links TRBV7-9 to TRBJ1-4; D unclear. Germline V gene lookup returns CDR1 SEHNR and CDR2 FQNEAQ (reference sequence). The CDR3 covers 15 residues. The V gene lost 2 bases and the J gene lost 0 bases, with 7 bases spanning the gap. CDR3 protein: CASSLPPATNEKLFF. CDR3 DNA sequence: TGTGCCAGCAGCTTACCCCCCGCAACTAATGAAAAACTGTTTTTT.

J is TRBJ1-1 and V is TRBV25-1, with D perhaps TRBD1 (6 bases). The germline CDR1 and CDR2 sequences are MGHDK and SYGVNS. The CDR3 extends over 16 amino acids. V was cut by 6 bases and J by 3 bases, with 20 bases left in between. As DNA, the CDR3 is TGTGCCAGCAGAGGCGGCATCCAGGGGAGGGACACTGAAGCTTTCTTT. Translation: CASRGGIQGRDTEAFF.

This clone appeared a single time. This chain uses TRBV28 with TRBJ2-7, with 8 positions matching TRBD1. V lost 2 bases and J lost 2; bases outside the gene matches: 2. CDR3 length: 14 amino acids. Germline V gene lookup returns CDR1 MDHEN and CDR2 SYDVKM. The CDR3, as DNA: TGTGCCAGCAGTTTAGGGACAGGTCCCTACGAGCAGTACTTC. It codes for CASSLGTGPYEQYF. The full variable domain, in which reference TRBV28 and TRBJ2-7 provide the parts outside the CDR3, is DVKVTQSSRYLVKRTGEKVFLECVQDMDHENMFWYRQDPGLGLRLIYFSYDVKMKEKGDIPEGYSVSREKKERFSLILESASTNQTSMYLCASSLGTGPYEQYFGPGTRLTVT.